This T cell receptor beta chain was recovered during a study of blood T cell repertoires in COVID-19. Study overall: Sites in the United States, Italy and Spain provided acute and convalescent COVID-19 samples. The analysed material was cDNA or gDNA that came from T cells, B-cell-depleted T cells, or PBMCs.

Authors' methods: How many nucleated cells were present was estimated from reference gene primer amplification. Here immunoSEQ multiplex PCR was the method, and the copy in TCRdb shows in-frame clones only, minus some. V and J calls plus clone size are reproduced from that table; the DNA served to infer D and trimming. The sample shows 140,000 to 150,000 clones, about 90% of them seen only once. The V gene's germline CDR1 is SGHRS and CDR2 YFSETQ. This CDR3 has 16 residues. J lost 5 bases, V lost 4 bases, and 13 bases had no gene match. The chain uses TRBV5-1 and TRBJ1-1; 8 positions agree with TRBD1. Sequenced sample: peripheral blood. This TCR was recovered from a man older than 75 with acute or convalescent COVID-19. The CDR3 sequence is CASSPDRALQGTEAFF. For the CDR3, the DNA is TGCGCCAGCAGCCCGGACAGGGCACTCCAGGGTACTGAAGCTTTCTTT.